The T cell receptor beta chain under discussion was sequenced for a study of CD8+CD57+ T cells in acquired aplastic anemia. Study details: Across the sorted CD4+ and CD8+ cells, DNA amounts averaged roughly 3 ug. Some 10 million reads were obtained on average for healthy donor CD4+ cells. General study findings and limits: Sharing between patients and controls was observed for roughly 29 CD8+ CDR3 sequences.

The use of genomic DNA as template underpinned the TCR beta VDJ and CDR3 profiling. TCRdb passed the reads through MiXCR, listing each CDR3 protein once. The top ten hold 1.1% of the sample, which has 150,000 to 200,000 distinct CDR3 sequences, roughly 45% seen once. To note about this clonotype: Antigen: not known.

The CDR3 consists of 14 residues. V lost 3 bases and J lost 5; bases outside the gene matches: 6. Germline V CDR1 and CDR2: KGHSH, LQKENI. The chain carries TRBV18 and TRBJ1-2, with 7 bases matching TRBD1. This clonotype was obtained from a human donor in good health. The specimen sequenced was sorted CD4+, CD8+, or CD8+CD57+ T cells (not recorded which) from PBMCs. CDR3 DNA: TGTGCCAGCTCACCTACAACAGGGGAATATGGCTACACCTTC. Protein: CASSPTTGEYGYTF.